The source of this T cell receptor beta chain is a study of neurological immune-mediated disorders. The sample holds many counts of this clonotype. Its antigen is currently unknown. General study results and limits: No expanded-clone CDR3 amino acid sequence recurred across subjects, suggesting private TCR-beta repertoires.

TCRdb called the 5' RACE reads again in MiXCR, with one record for every CDR3 protein. The table shows 50,000 or so distinct CDR3 sequences, with about 3.5% occurring only once. The sequenced sample consisted of PBMCs. The receptor was derived from a man aged 25-45 years with multiple sclerosis.

CDR3 in amino acids: CASSQGARETQYF. The DNA of the CDR3 is TGCGCCAGCAGTCAGGGGGCGCGGGAGACCCAGTACTTC. The V and J genes are TRBV5-1 and TRBJ2-5; the match to TRBD1 covers 8 bases. This CDR3 comprises 13 residues. Germline CDR1 SGHRS, CDR2 YFSETQ. J lost 5 bases, V lost 5 bases, and 5 bases had no gene match.